These 2 T cell receptor beta chains were sequenced from one sample in a study of radiation and T cells in renal cell carcinoma. Sample time point: blood 4 weeks post-SBRT, at nephrectomy. Treatment meaning: 15 Gy SBRT to primary tumor, nephrectomy 4 weeks later. Here immunoSEQ multiplex PCR was the method, and the copy in TCRdb shows in-frame clones only, minus some. Here the sample spans some 81,000 clones, roughly nine tenths being singletons. The sample consisted of blood, taken from a patient whose treatment included radiotherapy and nephrectomy. Every receptor here comes from a woman aged 65 to 85 with renal cell carcinoma.

V usage is TRBV11-3 and J usage is TRBJ1-1, with 7 bases identical to TRBD1. CDR1 and CDR2 (germline): SGHNT, YENEEA. The CDR3 has 16 amino acids. V dropped 1 base and J dropped 4; count of bases not matched to a gene: 9. CDR3 protein: CASSLGLAGGRTEAFF. The CDR3 DNA is TGTGCCAGCAGCTTAGGGTTGGCAGGGGGTCGCACTGAAGCTTTCTTT.

The CDR3 loop is CASSYPGRGGTDTQYF. Written as DNA, the CDR3 is TGTGCCAGCAGCTACCCGGGGCGGGGGGGCACAGATACGCAGTATTTT. V gene TRBV5-4 combines with J gene TRBJ2-3; TRBD2 agrees at 8 bases. Trimming removed 3 bases from V and 1 base from J; junction bases left unmatched: 7. The CDR3 is 16 residues long. Germline V lookup: CDR1 SGHNT, CDR2 YYREEE (reference sequence).